A selection of T cell receptor beta chains follows, all from one sample in a study of neurological immune-mediated disorders. A single record per CDR3 protein comes from TCRdb applying MiXCR to the 5' RACE reads. The sample yields 80,000 to 95,000 distinct CDR3 sequences, 3.5% seen once. Specimen: PBMCs. These receptors were taken from a woman aged 45-65 years with multiple sclerosis. The CDR3 runs from the conserved cysteine through the conserved F or W. The order of the fields is J gene, V gene, D gene, clone size, CDR3 DNA, CDR3 protein. The D gene is left open where the match is weak. The size entry is marked missing in some rows and otherwise reads once, few, many or a size class.

j_call: TRBJ2-5
v_call: TRBV12-3/TRBV12-4
d_call: NA
clone_size: many
cdr3_nt: TGTGCCAGCGAACCGGGTAGTGGAGAGACCCAGTACTTC
cdr3_aa: CASEPGSGETQYF

j_call: TRBJ2-3
v_call: TRBV12-3/TRBV12-4
d_call: TRBD2
clone_size: few
cdr3_nt: TGTGCCAGCAGTTCCGGGACTAGCGGCCCGGATACGCAGTATTTT
cdr3_aa: CASSSGTSGPDTQYF

j_call: TRBJ2-3
v_call: TRBV20-1
d_call: NA
clone_size: many
cdr3_nt: TGCAGTGCCCGAGGAGGGCCGGGGGATACGCAGTATTTT
cdr3_aa: CSARGGPGDTQYF

j_call: TRBJ2-3
v_call: TRBV10-3
d_call: NA
clone_size: many
cdr3_nt: TGTGCCATCAGTGTGGTAGTATCCCCCACAGATACGCAGTATTTT
cdr3_aa: CAISVVVSPTDTQYF

j_call: TRBJ1-6
v_call: TRBV21-1
d_call: NA
clone_size: many
cdr3_nt: TGTGCCAGCAGCAAAGGACGGGACAGGGGCGCTAATTCACCCCTCCACTTT
cdr3_aa: CASSKGRDRGANSPLHF

j_call: TRBJ2-5
v_call: TRBV10-3
d_call: NA
clone_size: many
cdr3_nt: TGTGCCATCAGTGACCAACCCCAAGAGACCCAGTACTTC
cdr3_aa: CAISDQPQETQYF

j_call: TRBJ2-1
v_call: TRBV5-1
d_call: NA
clone_size: many
cdr3_nt: TGCGCCAGCAGCCCACAGGGATACAATGAGCAGTTCTTC
cdr3_aa: CASSPQGYNEQFF

j_call: TRBJ2-7
v_call: TRBV4-3
d_call: TRBD1
clone_size: many
cdr3_nt: TGCGCCAGCAGCCAAGGACCCCTGACAGGGGGCTTCCCCTACGAGCAGTACTTC
cdr3_aa: CASSQGPLTGGFPYEQYF

j_call: TRBJ2-2
v_call: TRBV5-6
d_call: NA
clone_size: many
cdr3_nt: TGTGCCAGCAGCTTAGGGGGTAGTCGCACCGGGGAGCTGTTTTTT
cdr3_aa: CASSLGGSRTGELFF

j_call: TRBJ1-1
v_call: TRBV6-5
d_call: NA
clone_size: many
cdr3_nt: TGTGCCAGCAGTCGGGGACTGCCCTTGGACACTGAAGCTTTCTTT
cdr3_aa: CASSRGLPLDTEAFF

j_call: TRBJ1-2
v_call: TRBV20-1
d_call: NA
clone_size: many
cdr3_nt: TGCAGTGCTCTCCGGGACGGAGGCCGGTATGGCTACACCTTC
cdr3_aa: CSALRDGGRYGYTF

j_call: TRBJ2-3
v_call: TRBV4-3
d_call: TRBD2
clone_size: many
cdr3_nt: TGCGCCAGCAGCCAAGGGAGGGGTAGCGGGGGAGCAGATACGCAGTATTTT
cdr3_aa: CASSQGRGSGGADTQYF

j_call: TRBJ2-1
v_call: TRBV11-3
d_call: NA
clone_size: many
cdr3_nt: TGTGCCAGCAGCCAGCGGGCAGGGGGGTACAATGAGCAGTTCTTC
cdr3_aa: CASSQRAGGYNEQFF

j_call: TRBJ2-7
v_call: TRBV20-1
d_call: TRBD1
clone_size: many
cdr3_nt: TGCAGTGCTAGAGGGGACAGGGTGTACGAGCAGTACTTC
cdr3_aa: CSARGDRVYEQYF

j_call: TRBJ2-2
v_call: TRBV7-3
d_call: NA
clone_size: many
cdr3_nt: TGTGCCAGCAGCTTAAGATCCGGGGAGCTGTTTTTT
cdr3_aa: CASSLRSGELFF

j_call: TRBJ2-4
v_call: TRBV7-2
d_call: TRBD1
clone_size: many
cdr3_nt: TGTGCCAGCAGCCGGGACAGGGCCCTAAACATTCAGTACTTC
cdr3_aa: CASSRDRALNIQYF

j_call: TRBJ2-3
v_call: TRBV20-1
d_call: NA
clone_size: many
cdr3_nt: TGCAGTGCTAGAGATTTCAAGGGACTCGTCAAGCCAGATACGCAGTATTTT
cdr3_aa: CSARDFKGLVKPDTQYF

j_call: TRBJ2-7
v_call: TRBV20-1
d_call: TRBD2
clone_size: many
cdr3_nt: TGCAGTGCTAGCTTAGCGGGTTGGTCCTACGAGCAGTACTTC
cdr3_aa: CSASLAGWSYEQYF

j_call: TRBJ2-3
v_call: TRBV20-1
d_call: NA
clone_size: NA
cdr3_nt: TGCAGTGCTAGCTTTCTAAAAACGCAGTATTTT
cdr3_aa: CSASFLKTQYF

j_call: TRBJ2-7
v_call: TRBV12-3/TRBV12-4
d_call: TRBD1
clone_size: many
cdr3_nt: TGTGCCAGCAGTTTATACCCACCAGGGACAGGGGATTTGGACGAGCAGTACTTC
cdr3_aa: CASSLYPPGTGDLDEQYF

j_call: TRBJ2-4
v_call: TRBV20-1
d_call: NA
clone_size: many
cdr3_nt: TGCAGTTCTACCATAGGAACCAAAAACATTCAGTACTTC
cdr3_aa: CSSTIGTKNIQYF

j_call: TRBJ1-6
v_call: TRBV6-6
d_call: NA
clone_size: many
cdr3_nt: TGTGCCAGCAGTTACTCTCCCGATCCCTATAATTCACCCCTCCACTTT
cdr3_aa: CASSYSPDPYNSPLHF

j_call: TRBJ1-5
v_call: TRBV7-2
d_call: NA
clone_size: few
cdr3_nt: TGTGCCAGCAGCCAACAGCAGGGTGGGCAGCCCCAGCATTTT
cdr3_aa: CASSQQQGGQPQHF

j_call: TRBJ2-7
v_call: TRBV6-5
d_call: NA
clone_size: many
cdr3_nt: TGTGCCAGCAGTACTCGCGGGGGCCGGGGAGAGCAGTACTTC
cdr3_aa: CASSTRGGRGEQYF

j_call: TRBJ1-1
v_call: TRBV7-9
d_call: NA
clone_size: many
cdr3_nt: TGTGCCAGCAGCTCATCTAGTTTTTTTGGCAAGAACACTGAAGCTTTCTTT
cdr3_aa: CASSSSSFFGKNTEAFF

j_call: TRBJ2-2
v_call: TRBV14
d_call: NA
clone_size: many
cdr3_nt: TGTGCCAGCAGCCAAAAAACACAGTACACCGGGGAGCTGTTTTTT
cdr3_aa: CASSQKTQYTGELFF

j_call: TRBJ2-7
v_call: TRBV10-3
d_call: TRBD1
clone_size: many
cdr3_nt: TGTGCCATCACGGCGGGACAGGGCTCCTACGAGCAGTACTTC
cdr3_aa: CAITAGQGSYEQYF

j_call: TRBJ2-1
v_call: TRBV20-1
d_call: TRBD1
clone_size: many
cdr3_nt: TGCAGTGCCCCCAAGGCGGACAGGTGGACTCGCAATGAGCAGTTCTTC
cdr3_aa: CSAPKADRWTRNEQFF

j_call: TRBJ1-2
v_call: TRBV7-2
d_call: TRBD1
clone_size: many
cdr3_nt: TGTGCCAGCAGCTTAACTCCGGGACAGGGGTTCTATGGCTACACCTTC
cdr3_aa: CASSLTPGQGFYGYTF

j_call: TRBJ2-1
v_call: TRBV20-1
d_call: NA
clone_size: many
cdr3_nt: TGCAGTGCTCCTCCCGCCCAGCTCTCCTACAATGAGCAGTTCTTC
cdr3_aa: CSAPPAQLSYNEQFF

j_call: TRBJ1-4
v_call: TRBV4-3
d_call: NA
clone_size: many
cdr3_nt: TGCGCCAGCAGCCAATTACAAACTCTTGCAACTAATGAAAAACTGTTTTTT
cdr3_aa: CASSQLQTLATNEKLFF

j_call: TRBJ1-5
v_call: TRBV5-5
d_call: TRBD1
clone_size: many
cdr3_nt: TGTGCCAGCAGCTTGGAGGGCAGGGGGAGCAATCAGCCCCAGCATTTT
cdr3_aa: CASSLEGRGSNQPQHF

j_call: TRBJ2-2
v_call: TRBV7-6
d_call: TRBD2
clone_size: many
cdr3_nt: TGTGCCAGCAGCTTAGGTTCCAGCGGGGGTACCGGGGAGCTGTTTTTT
cdr3_aa: CASSLGSSGGTGELFF

j_call: TRBJ1-5
v_call: TRBV25-1
d_call: NA
clone_size: many
cdr3_nt: TGTGCCAGCAGTGAATTGGGCAGGCCCGATCAGCCCCAGCATTTT
cdr3_aa: CASSELGRPDQPQHF

j_call: TRBJ1-1
v_call: TRBV20-1
d_call: TRBD1
clone_size: many
cdr3_nt: TGCAGTGCTAGAGACCCCGGGACAGGGCAGAACACTGAAGCTTTCTTT
cdr3_aa: CSARDPGTGQNTEAFF

j_call: TRBJ2-7
v_call: TRBV12-3/TRBV12-4
d_call: TRBD2
clone_size: many
cdr3_nt: TGTGCCAGCAAGGGTTATAGCGGGCCGGGCGAGCAGTACTTC
cdr3_aa: CASKGYSGPGEQYF

j_call: TRBJ2-5
v_call: TRBV20-1
d_call: TRBD2
clone_size: many
cdr3_nt: TGCAGTGCTAGAGTTGCGGGGGGGCGGGAGACCCAGTACTTC
cdr3_aa: CSARVAGGRETQYF

j_call: TRBJ2-1
v_call: TRBV9
d_call: NA
clone_size: many
cdr3_nt: TGTGCCAGCAGCGTAGTGCCGACAGGCAATGAGCAGTTCTTC
cdr3_aa: CASSVVPTGNEQFF

j_call: TRBJ1-2
v_call: TRBV20-1
d_call: NA
clone_size: many
cdr3_nt: TGCAGTGCTAGAGTGGGACATGGCTACACCTTC
cdr3_aa: CSARVGHGYTF

j_call: TRBJ1-2
v_call: TRBV27
d_call: NA
clone_size: many
cdr3_nt: TGTGCCAGCTGTTCCCGGGGGGAGAATGGCTACACCTTC
cdr3_aa: CASCSRGENGYTF

j_call: TRBJ1-1
v_call: TRBV28
d_call: NA
clone_size: many
cdr3_nt: TGTGCCAGCAGTCCTGGGGCCATAGGTCCCACTGAAGCTTTCTTT
cdr3_aa: CASSPGAIGPTEAFF

j_call: TRBJ2-1
v_call: TRBV20-1
d_call: NA
clone_size: many
cdr3_nt: TGCAGTGCCTCACCTCAGGGAGGTGAGCAGTTCTTC
cdr3_aa: CSASPQGGEQFF

j_call: TRBJ2-7
v_call: TRBV7-2
d_call: TRBD1
clone_size: many
cdr3_nt: TGTGCCAGCAGCTACCAAAACAGGGGGCTTGGCGAGCAGTACTTC
cdr3_aa: CASSYQNRGLGEQYF

j_call: TRBJ2-3
v_call: TRBV29-1
d_call: TRBD2
clone_size: many
cdr3_nt: TGCAGCGCCCTGGGGGACTACACAGATACGCAGTATTTT
cdr3_aa: CSALGDYTDTQYF

j_call: TRBJ1-6
v_call: TRBV7-9
d_call: NA
clone_size: many
cdr3_nt: TGTGCCAGCAGCTCCCCCGCCGTGGGCAATTCACCCCTCCACTTT
cdr3_aa: CASSSPAVGNSPLHF

j_call: TRBJ2-1
v_call: TRBV7-2
d_call: NA
clone_size: many
cdr3_nt: TGTGCCAGCAGCTTAGAGGGTAGATCCTACAATGAGCAGTTCTTC
cdr3_aa: CASSLEGRSYNEQFF

j_call: TRBJ1-5
v_call: TRBV6-5
d_call: TRBD1
clone_size: many
cdr3_nt: TGTGCCAGCAGTTTAGGGACAGGGCTAACTCAGCCCCAGCATTTT
cdr3_aa: CASSLGTGLTQPQHF

j_call: TRBJ2-7
v_call: TRBV7-2
d_call: TRBD2
clone_size: many
cdr3_nt: TGTGCCAGCAGCCCCCGACTAGCTAACGAGCAGTACTTC
cdr3_aa: CASSPRLANEQYF

j_call: TRBJ2-7
v_call: TRBV7-6
d_call: NA
clone_size: many
cdr3_nt: TGTGCCAGCAGCTCCCCCCGGTCGGAGCAGTACTTC
cdr3_aa: CASSSPRSEQYF

j_call: TRBJ1-1
v_call: TRBV6-5
d_call: NA
clone_size: many
cdr3_nt: TGTGCCAGCAGTTACTCGGCTGGGAACACTGAAGCTTTCTTT
cdr3_aa: CASSYSAGNTEAFF

j_call: TRBJ2-3
v_call: TRBV29-1
d_call: NA
clone_size: many
cdr3_nt: TGCAGCGCCAGCTCAGGGAGTGTGGTGTTCACAGATACGCAGTATTTT
cdr3_aa: CSASSGSVVFTDTQYF

j_call: TRBJ2-7
v_call: TRBV9
d_call: NA
clone_size: many
cdr3_nt: TGTGCCAGCAGCGTAGGTACAGAAAATTACGAGCAGTACTTC
cdr3_aa: CASSVGTENYEQYF

j_call: TRBJ2-2
v_call: TRBV29-1
d_call: NA
clone_size: many
cdr3_nt: TGCAGCGTTGGGACGGCGAACACCGGGGAGCTGTTTTTT
cdr3_aa: CSVGTANTGELFF

j_call: TRBJ2-3
v_call: TRBV5-1
d_call: NA
clone_size: many
cdr3_nt: TGCGCCAGCAGCTTGAGAGGGTTTCGGGGTACAGATACGCAGTATTTT
cdr3_aa: CASSLRGFRGTDTQYF

j_call: TRBJ1-5
v_call: TRBV12-3/TRBV12-4
d_call: NA
clone_size: NA
cdr3_nt: TGTGCCAGCAGTTCCTCGGGCTCTCGTCGCAAGACCCAGAATTTT
cdr3_aa: CASSSSGSRRKTQNF

j_call: TRBJ2-2
v_call: TRBV5-8
d_call: TRBD2
clone_size: many
cdr3_nt: TGTGCCAGCAGCTTACCGCGGGGGGGCCGGGACACCGGGGAGCTGTTTTTT
cdr3_aa: CASSLPRGGRDTGELFF

j_call: TRBJ1-5
v_call: TRBV7-2
d_call: NA
clone_size: many
cdr3_nt: TGTGCCAGCAGCTACGGTCAGCCCCAGCATTTT
cdr3_aa: CASSYGQPQHF

j_call: TRBJ1-1
v_call: TRBV5-1
d_call: NA
clone_size: many
cdr3_nt: TGCGCCAGCAGCCTAGGACCACAAGGGTTGGGGACTGAAGCTTTCTTT
cdr3_aa: CASSLGPQGLGTEAFF

j_call: TRBJ2-1
v_call: TRBV12-3/TRBV12-4
d_call: NA
clone_size: few
cdr3_nt: TGTGCCAGCAGTTTACACCGGCAGAGGGGGAAGAATGAGCAGTTCTTC
cdr3_aa: CASSLHRQRGKNEQFF